The present T cell receptor (beta chain) was sequenced within a study of T cell responses to AZD1222 COVID-19 vaccine. Study background: Second-dose timings of about 4 or about 12 weeks were pooled.

The CDR3 length is 18 residues. V gave up 4 bases and J gave up 1 base; unmatched junction bases: 9. The germline CDR1 and CDR2 sequences are SGHAT and FQNNGV. The assay was immunoSEQ multiplex PCR, and TCRdb's table has in-frame clones only and misses some. Among approximately 180,000 clones listed, around 90% were seen once. Study conclusions and caveats: Rises in breadth and depth of Spike-specific TCRs came after two AZD1222 doses.

Points on this clone: The antigen remains unidentified.

This sequence joins TRBV11-2 and TRBJ2-2; 10 bases align to TRBD2. This sequence originates from an adult in good health. Here the sequenced sample was peripheral blood, taken on day 0 of AZD1222 vaccination. The CDR3, as DNA: TGTGCCAGCAGCTGGGGGCAGAGACTAGCGGGGAACACCGGGGAGCTGTTTTTT. Translated, it gives CASSWGQRLAGNTGELFF.